The next 12 T cell receptor beta chains were all read from a single sample in a study of shared clonotypes between healthy human individuals. Assay: immunoSEQ multiplex PCR; the TCRdb copy retains only in-frame clones and omits some. The table shows hundreds of thousands of clones, with approximately 96% occurring only once. Naivety among CD8 cells was defined by CD45RO negativity and positive CCR7 selection, thereby excluding terminally differentiated effector memory CD45RA+ cells. Sequenced material: naive CD8+ T cells sorted from blood. The source of these receptors is a woman in her twenties or thirties in good health.

CDR3 sequence: CASRQGHGYTF. For the CDR3, the DNA is TGTGCCAGCAGACAGGGGCATGGCTACACCTTC. V usage is TRBV27 and J usage is TRBJ1-2; 7 positions agree with TRBD1. The CDR3 loop spans 11 amino acids. The V gene end was trimmed by 6 bases and the J gene end by 6 bases; junction bases not matched to a gene: 1. CDR1 is MNHEY, CDR2 SMNVEV, per germline (reference sequence).

The rearrangement links TRBV28 to TRBJ2-7, with unresolved D. V lost 3 bases and J 0 bases, leaving 27 bases between the germline ends. The germline CDR1 and CDR2 sequences are MDHEN and SYDVKM. The CDR3 spans 20 residues. The CDR3 DNA reads as TGTGCCAGCAGTTTTATAACAGATGGTTTCAATCCCATAAGCTCCTACGAGCAGTACTTC. Residues: CASSFITDGFNPISSYEQYF.

The chain is built from TRBV19 and TRBJ2-3, with 11 bases aligning to TRBD2. Per the germline V gene, CDR1 is LNHDA and CDR2 is SQIVND (reference sequence). The CDR3 extends over 14 amino acids. Losses at the gene ends were 4 bases for V and 5 bases for J; bases not matched to a gene: 2. CDR3 nucleotides: TGTGCCAGTAGTACCGGGACTAGCGGAGATACGCAGTATTTT. This translates into CASSTGTSGDTQYF. The full variable domain, with the rest looked up from reference TRBV19 and TRBJ2-3, is DGGITQSPKYLFRKEGQNVTLSCEQNLNHDAMYWYRQDPGQGLRLIYYSQIVNDFQKGDIAEGYSVSREKKESFPLTVTSAQKNPTAFYLCASSTGTSGDTQYFGPGTRLTVL.

Turning to this clone: The same CDR3 also results from other DNA sequences found in this sample. The V gene is TRBV9, the J gene TRBJ1-1; possible D gene TRBD1, 5 bases. The germline V gene has CDR1 SGDLS and CDR2 YYNGEE. Trimming removed 0 bases from V and 0 bases from J, with 6 bases in between. This CDR3 is 14 amino acids long. The CDR3 region has the DNA TGTGCCAGCAGCGTAGAAGGGGTGAACACTGAAGCTTTCTTT. Translation: CASSVEGVNTEAFF.

About this clone itself: The same CDR3 arises from other DNA sequences in this sample as well. The rearrangement links TRBV2 to TRBJ2-1; D possibly corresponds to TRBD2 (6 bases). The germline gives CDR1 SNHLY, CDR2 FYNNEI. The CDR3 covers 13 residues. V was pared by 4 bases and J by 2 bases, with 6 bases between. DNA for the CDR3: TGTGCCAGCAGTGGCGGGACCTACAATGAGCAGTTCTTC. Its translation is CASSGGTYNEQFF.

This clone was seen a few times. This same CDR3 is encoded by further DNA sequences in the sample. The V and J genes are TRBV29-1 and TRBJ1-1; D ambiguous. The V end was cut by 0 bases, the J end by 0 bases, with 5 bases between. CDR1 and CDR2 from the germline V gene are SQVTM and ANQGSEA. The CDR3 length is 13 residues. The CDR3: CSVEDRLNTEAFF. DNA of the CDR3: TGCAGCGTTGAAGACAGACTGAACACTGAAGCTTTCTTT.

The V gene is TRBV5-4, the J gene TRBJ1-4; no clear D gene. This CDR3 has 14 amino acids. The V end lost 2 bases, the J end lost 6 bases, and 11 bases lay between the germline ends. CDR1 SGHNT and CDR2 YYREEE come from the germline V gene (reference sequence). This chain's CDR3 is CASSLGLSDEKLFF. The CDR3 DNA follows: TGTGCCAGCAGCTTAGGGTTATCGGATGAAAAACTGTTTTTT.

The V call is TRBV5-1, the J call TRBJ2-7, with TRBD2 identical over 11 bases. The CDR3 covers 15 residues. CDR1 SGHRS and CDR2 YFSETQ come from the germline V gene. With 3 bases clipped from V and 3 bases from J, the junction kept 5 bases outside the gene matches. CDR3 loop: CASSSGLAAYYEQYF. In nucleotides, the CDR3 is TGCGCCAGCAGCTCGGGACTAGCGGCTTACTACGAGCAGTACTTC.

V is TRBV29-1 and J is TRBJ2-1, with 11 bases aligning to TRBD2. Trimming at V came to 5 bases and at J to 8 bases, leaving 5 bases not matched to a gene. The CDR3 is made up of 13 amino acids. From germline, CDR1 is SQVTM and CDR2 ANQGSEA. The DNA of the CDR3 is TGCAGCGTTCGCACTAGCGGGGGTTATGAGCAGTTCTTC. This gives the protein CSVRTSGGYEQFF.

The sample holds one count of this clone. This chain uses TRBV4-1 with TRBJ2-3; D call uncertain. CDR1 is MGHRA and CDR2 is YSYEKL in the germline V gene. This CDR3 spans 14 amino acids. V was cut by 2 bases and J by 3 bases, with 9 bases left in between. CDR3: CASSQHTRTDTQYF. The CDR3 nucleotides read TGCGCCAGCAGCCAACACACTCGTACAGATACGCAGTATTTT.

The rearrangement links TRBV10-3 to TRBJ1-2; 7 bases are shared with TRBD1. Trimming removed 0 bases from V and 6 bases from J; junction bases left unmatched: 7. CDR1 is ENHRY and CDR2 is SYGVKD in the germline V gene. CDR3 length: 15 residues. CDR3 region: CAISESNRGVNGYTF. The CDR3 nucleotides read TGTGCCATCAGTGAGTCGAACAGGGGAGTCAATGGCTACACCTTC.

V gene TRBV5-1 combines with J gene TRBJ1-1, with D unclear. Germline V gene sequence: CDR1 SGHRS, CDR2 YFSETQ. The CDR3 is made up of 12 amino acids. The germline V and J ends were trimmed by 6 bases and 3 bases, with 9 bases remaining between them. CDR3 residues: CASTAADTEAFF. The CDR3 bases are TGCGCCAGCACCGCTGCGGACACTGAAGCTTTCTTT. Based on the CDR3 plus reference TRBV5-1 and TRBJ1-1, the full variable domain is KAGVTQTPRYLIKTRGQQVTLSCSPISGHRSVSWYQQTPGQGLQFLFEYFSETQRNKGNFPGRFSGRQFSNSRSEMNVSTLELGDSALYLCASTAADTEAFFGQGTRLTVV.